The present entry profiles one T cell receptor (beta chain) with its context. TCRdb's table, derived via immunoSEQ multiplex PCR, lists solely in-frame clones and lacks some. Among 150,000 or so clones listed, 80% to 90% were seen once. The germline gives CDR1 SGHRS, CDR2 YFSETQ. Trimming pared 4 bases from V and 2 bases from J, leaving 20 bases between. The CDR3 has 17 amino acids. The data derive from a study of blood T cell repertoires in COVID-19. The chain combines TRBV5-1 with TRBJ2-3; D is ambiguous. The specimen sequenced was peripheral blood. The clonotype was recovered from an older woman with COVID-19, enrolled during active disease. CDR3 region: CASSLTAPHYLTDTQYF. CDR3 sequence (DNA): TGCGCCAGCAGCCTCACAGCACCTCATTACCTCACAGATACGCAGTATTTT.